This T cell receptor (beta chain) emerged from a study of blood T cell repertoires in COVID-19. Study details: The study drew acute and convalescent COVID-19 samples from the United States, Italy and Spain. Nucleic acid was either cDNA or gDNA, and it came from T cells, B-cell-depleted T cells, or PBMCs.

Seattle cases were enrolled at active infection and followed longitudinally. In the original analysis: Nucleated cell number was recorded as an estimate derived from reference gene primer amplification. TCRdb's table, derived via immunoSEQ multiplex PCR, lists solely in-frame clones and lacks some. V and J calls and clone size follow that table, whereas D and trimming were derived from the DNA. Among about 170,000 clones, about 82% were seen once, and the ten largest hold 6.5% to 9.5%. With 6 bases removed from V and 4 bases from J, the gap between germline ends came to 4 bases. CDR1 is SNHLY and CDR2 is FYNNEI in the germline V gene. This CDR3 comprises 10 residues. This clone has just a few counts.

Material for sequencing was peripheral blood. This TCR was recovered from a woman of 80 years or more with COVID-19, enrolled during active disease. V is TRBV2 and J is TRBJ2-7; D call uncertain. The CDR3 loop is CASSTYEQYF. The CDR3 region has the DNA TGTGCCAGCAGCACATACGAGCAGTACTTC.